The 32 T cell receptor beta chains below were found in one sample sequenced in a study of cytomegalovirus exposure and HLA in healthy donors. Amplification used 60 Vbeta primers and 13 Jbeta primers. Sequencing was performed with immunoSEQ multiplex PCR; in TCRdb, only in-frame clones are kept and a portion is missing. This sample yields 100,000 to 150,000 clones, of which roughly 82% are seen a single time; just under 3% belongs to the top ten. The specimen sequenced was PBMCs. The receptors were sampled from a woman aged 40 to 50 in good health and CMV-seropositive.

Remarks on this clone: Other DNA sequences from this sample encode an identical CDR3 as well. The J gene is TRBJ1-4, the V gene TRBV7-9; D unresolved. V dropped 2 bases and J dropped 1 base, with 5 bases sitting between them. The germline CDR1 and CDR2 sequences are SEHNR and FQNEAQ (reference sequence). The length of the CDR3 is 14 residues. The CDR3 DNA follows: TGTGCCAGCAGCTTACCGGGAACTAATGAAAAACTGTTTTTT. Protein sequence: CASSLPGTNEKLFF.

This rearrangement joins TRBV9 to TRBJ2-1; 16 bases agree with TRBD2. CDR3 length: 19 residues. Germline assignment: CDR1 SGDLS and CDR2 YYNGEE. V dropped 2 bases and J dropped 3; count of bases not matched to a gene: 8. The CDR3 is CASSVEGLAGGPFYNEQFF. CDR3 in DNA: TGTGCCAGCAGCGTGGAGGGACTAGCGGGAGGGCCTTTCTACAATGAGCAGTTCTTC. The full variable domain, with the rest looked up from reference TRBV9 and TRBJ2-1, is DSGVTQTPKHLITATGQRVTLRCSPRSGDLSVYWYQQSLDQGLQFLIQYYNGEERAKGNILERFSAQQFPDLHSELNLSSLELGDSALYFCASSVEGLAGGPFYNEQFFGPGTRLTVL.

The CDR3 coding sequence is TGTGCCAGCAGCCTGGAGGACGTAAAGAGGGAGACCCAGTACTTC. Amino acids: CASSLEDVKRETQYF. The J gene is TRBJ2-5, the V gene TRBV11-2; D possibly corresponds to TRBD2 (5 bases). Germline CDR1 SGHAT, CDR2 FQNNGV. The V and J ends lost 5 bases and 5 bases respectively, with 18 bases between them. The CDR3 is made up of 15 amino acids.

The chain links TRBV28 to TRBJ2-6; D is uncertain. V was clipped by 8 bases and J by 0 bases, with 11 bases between them. CDR1 and CDR2 from the germline V gene are MDHEN and SYDVKM. The CDR3 loop spans 15 amino acids. DNA of the CDR3: TGTGCCAGCCGTCCCCTATTCTCTGGGGCCAACGTCCTGACTTTC. This translates into CASRPLFSGANVLTF.

The chain joins TRBV25-1 to TRBJ2-7; 11 bases map to TRBD2. The length of the CDR3 is 14 residues. V lost 7 bases, J lost 3 bases, and 5 bases stayed unmatched. Germline V lookup: CDR1 MGHDK, CDR2 SYGVNS. DNA for the CDR3: TGTGCCAGCACCGGGACTAGCGGACACTACGAGCAGTACTTC. This codes for CASTGTSGHYEQYF.

This sequence joins TRBV2 and TRBJ1-2; D is unclear. Germline V lookup: CDR1 SNHLY, CDR2 FYNNEI. The CDR3 spans 14 residues. The V gene lost 3 bases and the J gene lost 4 bases, with 12 bases spanning the gap. The CDR3 spells CASSDRRIRYGYTF. The CDR3 nucleotides read TGTGCCAGCAGTGACCGGCGGATCCGCTATGGCTACACCTTC.

This chain joins TRBV7-9 and TRBJ2-1, with 9 bases that match TRBD2. The CDR3 runs 17 residues. Germline CDR1 reads SEHNR; CDR2 reads FQNEAQ (reference sequence). V trimming: 3 bases; J trimming: 4 bases; junction bases outside the gene matches: 10. CDR3 region: CASSFTAGGALYNEQFF. CDR3 DNA: TGTGCCAGCAGCTTTACGGCGGGGGGGGCCCTTTACAATGAGCAGTTCTTC.

This clone came up once. Other DNA sequences in this specimen translate into the identical CDR3. Here the CDR3 reads CSVQLRGEQFF. The CDR3 DNA reads as TGCAGCGTCCAATTAAGGGGTGAGCAGTTCTTC. This chain joins TRBV29-1 and TRBJ2-1, with D possibly being TRBD1 (5 bases). Germline lookup yields CDR1 SQVTM and CDR2 ANQGSEA. Trimming cost V 6 bases and J 9 bases, with 12 bases left between them. This CDR3 has 11 residues.

The chain is built from TRBV19 and TRBJ2-5; TRBD2 matches at 15 bases. CDR3 length: 18 residues. V shed 2 bases and J 4 bases; nucleotides not matched to a gene: 8. Germline assignment: CDR1 LNHDA and CDR2 SQIVND (reference sequence). CDR3 amino acids: CASSIIPGLAGGRETQYF. CDR3 bases: TGTGCCAGTAGTATAATTCCCGGACTAGCGGGAGGGCGAGAGACCCAGTACTTC.

This clone was recorded once. J is TRBJ2-1 and V is TRBV10-3; 10 positions match TRBD2. CDR1 and CDR2 from the germline V gene are ENHRY and SYGVKD. This CDR3 has 15 amino acids. Trimming took 5 bases from V and 11 from J; bases not matched to a gene: 12. DNA of the CDR3: TGTGCCATCAGTAAACGGACTAGCGGACAAATGAAGCAGTTCTTC. Protein: CAISKRTSGQMKQFF.

V and J are TRBV28 and TRBJ2-2, with 7 positions matching TRBD2. Losses at the gene ends were 4 bases for V and 4 bases for J; bases not matched to a gene: 3. CDR3 size: 14 residues. Germline CDR1 reads MDHEN; CDR2 reads SYDVKM. In nucleotides, the CDR3 is TGTGCCAGCAGTTGGGGGAGGGGCACCGGGGAGCTGTTTTTT. The encoded protein is CASSWGRGTGELFF.

The chain combines TRBV13 with TRBJ2-2; D might be TRBD2 (6 bases). Germline V gene data show CDR1 as PRHDT and CDR2 as FYEKMQ (reference sequence). CDR3 size: 15 residues. Trimming removed 2 bases from V and 5 bases from J, with 12 bases in between. This CDR3 reads CASSLTGEVTGELFF. The CDR3 DNA follows: TGTGCCAGCAGCTTAACGGGGGAAGTGACCGGGGAGCTGTTTTTT.

The chain uses TRBV5-4 and TRBJ1-3; possibly TRBD1 for D (6 bases). The germline CDR1 and CDR2 sequences are SGHNT and YYREEE (reference sequence). The length of the CDR3 is 14 residues. The V and J ends lost 5 bases and 2 bases respectively, with 11 bases between them. Written as DNA, the CDR3 is TGTGCCAGCAGTTCGGACAGTGCTGGAAACACCATATATTTT. Its translation: CASSSDSAGNTIYF. The whole variable domain, filled in from reference TRBV5-4 and TRBJ1-3, reads ETGVTQSPTHLIKTRGQQVTLRCSSQSGHNTVSWYQQALGQGPQFIFQYYREEENGRGNFPPRFSGLQFPNYSSELNVNALELDDSALYLCASSSDSAGNTIYFGEGSWLTVV.

This clone came up a few times. V and J are TRBV7-2 and TRBJ2-3, with D tentatively TRBD2 (5 bases). This CDR3 comprises 15 residues. Germline loops: CDR1 SGHTA, CDR2 FQGNSA. Trimming took 7 bases from V and 2 from J, leaving 16 bases between them. The CDR3 sequence: CASIGLLGFTDTQYF. CDR3 in DNA: TGTGCCAGCATTGGACTCTTGGGGTTCACAGATACGCAGTATTTT.

CDR3 sequence reads: CASGWRGRNTEAFF. The CDR3 nucleotides read TGTGCCAGCGGGTGGAGGGGCCGGAACACTGAAGCTTTCTTT. The chain is built from TRBV7-3 and TRBJ1-1; tentatively, D is TRBD1 (5 bases). The germline CDR1 and CDR2 sequences are SGHTA and FQGTGA. The CDR3 spans 14 residues. The V gene lost 8 bases and the J gene lost 1 base, with 14 bases spanning the gap.

The chain carries TRBV5-1 and TRBJ1-1, with TRBD1 matching 7 bases. The V and J ends lost 0 bases and 4 bases, in that order; junction bases with no gene match: 6. The CDR3 extends over 15 amino acids. Germline V gene sequence: CDR1 SGHRS, CDR2 YFSETQ. The CDR3 nucleotides are TGCGCCAGCAGCTTGGCAAACAGGGGTGGCACTGAAGCTTTCTTT. It is translated as CASSLANRGGTEAFF.

The chain employs TRBV9 and TRBJ1-1; perhaps TRBD1 as D (6 bases). Trimming cost V 3 bases and J 0 bases, with 15 bases left between them. Germline V gene lookup returns CDR1 SGDLS and CDR2 YYNGEE. The CDR3 has 16 amino acids. This CDR3 is CASSEGGSRLNTEAFF. The CDR3 DNA follows: TGTGCCAGCAGCGAGGGGGGGTCTCGTTTGAACACTGAAGCTTTCTTT. The whole variable domain, remainder taken from reference TRBV9 and TRBJ1-1, is DSGVTQTPKHLITATGQRVTLRCSPRSGDLSVYWYQQSLDQGLQFLIQYYNGEERAKGNILERFSAQQFPDLHSELNLSSLELGDSALYFCASSEGGSRLNTEAFFGQGTRLTVV.

V is TRBV5-1 and J is TRBJ1-4; 7 bases agree with TRBD1. The CDR3 totals 14 residues. V lost 5 bases, J lost 7 bases, and 8 bases stayed unmatched. Germline V gene lookup returns CDR1 SGHRS and CDR2 YFSETQ. CDR3 in amino acids: CASRTDRLTEKLFF. CDR3 bases: TGCGCCAGCAGGACGGACAGGTTGACTGAAAAACTGTTTTTT.

This clone was counted only a few times. The V and J genes are TRBV4-3 and TRBJ1-2, with TRBD1 identical over 9 bases. Losses at the gene ends were 5 bases for V and 2 bases for J; bases not matched to a gene: 6. Germline values: CDR1 LGHNA, CDR2 YSLEER. The CDR3 consists of 15 residues. This CDR3 reads CASSDRTGVNYGYTF. In DNA, the CDR3 is TGCGCCAGCAGCGATCGGACAGGGGTAAACTATGGCTACACCTTC.

The rearrangement uses TRBV11-3 and TRBJ2-1; TRBD2 aligns across 9 bases. The CDR3 is made up of 17 amino acids. V dropped 0 bases and J dropped 8; count of bases not matched to a gene: 11. Looked up from germline, CDR1 is SGHNT and CDR2 is YENEEA. DNA of the CDR3: TGTGCCAGCAGCTTAGAAGGGGCGGGAGGGCTCATATATGAGCAGTTCTTC. It is translated as CASSLEGAGGLIYEQFF.

The chain combines TRBV5-1 with TRBJ2-7; 8 bases agree with TRBD1. The CDR3 is 15 residues long. V dropped 3 bases and J dropped 1; count of bases not matched to a gene: 6. CDR1 and CDR2 from the germline V gene are SGHRS and YFSETQ. CDR3 DNA: TGCGCCAGCAGCTCAGCCTGGACAGGGTCCTACGAGCAGTACTTC. Translating gives CASSSAWTGSYEQYF.

This chain connects TRBV7-2 to TRBJ2-3; 13 bases agree with TRBD2. After removal of 5 bases from V and 4 bases from J, the junction contained 9 bases not matched to a gene. CDR1 SGHTA and CDR2 FQGNSA come from the germline V gene. The length of the CDR3 is 17 residues. CDR3 amino acids: CASSPAPLAGGSDTQYF. DNA of the CDR3: TGTGCCAGCAGCCCCGCCCCACTAGCGGGAGGGTCAGATACGCAGTATTTT.

The chain uses TRBV29-1 and TRBJ2-7; 7 nucleotides line up with TRBD1. The V and J ends lost 6 bases and 4 bases, in that order; junction bases with no gene match: 9. The CDR3 covers 13 residues. Germline loops: CDR1 SQVTM, CDR2 ANQGSEA. The CDR3 is CSVLKGASYEQYF. Written as DNA, the CDR3 is TGCAGCGTATTAAAGGGGGCGAGTTACGAGCAGTACTTC.

This CDR3 reads CASSPRQGNYEQYF. For the CDR3, the DNA is TGTGCCAGCAGCCCTAGACAGGGAAACTACGAGCAGTACTTC. The chain employs TRBV7-6 and TRBJ2-7; 7 positions match TRBD1. Trimming took 5 bases from V and 3 from J; bases not matched to a gene: 7. The CDR3 runs to 14 residues. Germline CDR1 is SGHVS and CDR2 is FNYEAQ. The full variable domain, completed using reference TRBV7-6 and TRBJ2-7, is GAGVSQSPRYKVTKRGQDVALRCDPISGHVSLYWYRQALGQGPEFLTYFNYEAQQDKSGLPNDRFSAERPEGSISTLTIQRTEQRDSAMYRCASSPRQGNYEQYFGPGTRLTVT.

This clone was seen more than once but under ten times. The chain couples TRBV27 to TRBJ1-3, with D perhaps matching TRBD1 (6 bases). Trimming shortened V by 6 bases and J by 0 bases, and 9 bases separated the two germline ends. The CDR3 consists of 14 residues. Germline V gene data show CDR1 as MNHEY and CDR2 as SMNVEV (reference sequence). The CDR3 nucleotides read TGTGCCAGCAGACCAGGGGTCTCTGGAAACACCATATATTTT. It is translated as CASRPGVSGNTIYF.

The chain has TRBV29-1 and TRBJ2-7, with 7 bases lining up with TRBD1. J gave up 3 bases and V 7 bases, and 6 bases lay outside the gene matches. Germline V CDR1 and CDR2: SQVTM, ANQGSEA. The CDR3 contains 12 residues. CDR3 residues: CSARRDSYEQYF. The CDR3 bases are TGCAGCGCCCGCCGGGACAGCTACGAGCAGTACTTC.

The rearrangement joins TRBV7-6 to TRBJ1-2; TRBD1 matches at 7 bases. J was trimmed by 1 base and V by 5 bases; bases with no gene match: 4. The CDR3 spans 14 residues. Germline CDR1 SGHVS, CDR2 FNYEAQ. The CDR3 is CASSPTGNNYGYTF. The CDR3, as DNA: TGTGCCAGCAGCCCGACAGGGAATAACTATGGCTACACCTTC.

V gene TRBV7-6 combines with J gene TRBJ1-4, with TRBD1 matching 10 bases. The CDR3 totals 14 residues. Germline CDR1 SGHVS, CDR2 FNYEAQ. Unmatched junction bases numbered 6, after V lost 7 bases and J lost 7 bases. The CDR3 is CASNNRDRGEKLFF. CDR3 nucleotide sequence: TGTGCCAGCAACAACCGGGACAGGGGTGAAAAACTGTTTTTT.

The rearrangement uses TRBV6-1 and TRBJ2-1, with 7 bases aligning to TRBD1. Germline lookup yields CDR1 MNHNS and CDR2 SASEGT. This CDR3 spans 15 amino acids. Trimming took 6 bases from V and 6 from J; bases not matched to a gene: 11. The CDR3 loop is CASSAQTGFTNEQFF. The CDR3 region has the DNA TGTGCCAGCAGCGCCCAGACAGGGTTCACCAATGAGCAGTTCTTC.

This chain connects TRBV18 to TRBJ2-7; possible D gene TRBD1, 6 bases. CDR1 and CDR2 (germline): KGHSH, LQKENI. The V gene lost 3 bases and the J gene lost 3 bases, with 9 bases spanning the gap. This CDR3 comprises 13 residues. The DNA for the CDR3 is TGTGCCAGCTCACCGGTACAGGGCTACGAGCAGTACTTC. Translated, it gives CASSPVQGYEQYF.

In this sample, this clone turned up once. The V call is TRBV30, the J call TRBJ1-4; unclear D gene. CDR1 GTSNPN and CDR2 SVGIG come from the germline V gene (reference sequence). Trimming stripped 5 bases from V and 10 bases from J, with 17 bases between. The CDR3 is 13 amino acids. CDR3 region: CAWAPPNPGKLFF. DNA for the CDR3: TGTGCCTGGGCCCCTCCAAACCCGGGAAAACTGTTTTTT.

This clone was detected a few times. Additional DNA sequences in this sample encode the identical CDR3. The chain links TRBV5-1 to TRBJ2-7, with TRBD2 identical over 12 bases. J lost 6 bases, V lost 4 bases, and 2 bases had no gene match. CDR3 length equals 13 residues. CDR1 and CDR2 from the germline V gene are SGHRS and YFSETQ. DNA for the CDR3: TGCGCCAGCAGCCCGGGACTAGCGGGCGAGCAGTACTTC. This translates into CASSPGLAGEQYF.